One sample yielded the 28 T cell receptor beta chains listed below, sequenced in a study of T cell changes during pregnancy in multiple sclerosis. Only in-frame clones appear in the TCRdb table, and some are missing; sequencing was by immunoSEQ multiplex PCR. The sample contains about 40,000 clones, about 93% of which appear only once. The source material was CD4+ T cells from peripheral blood mononuclear cells, sampled in the third trimester of pregnancy. These receptors were taken from a female donor with multiple sclerosis, enrolled in a pregnancy study.

The V and J genes are TRBV2 and TRBJ2-3; TRBD2 aligns across 11 bases. Germline V gives CDR1 SNHLY, CDR2 FYNNEI. CDR3 size: 15 residues. After removal of 4 bases from V and 5 bases from J, the junction contained 5 bases not matched to a gene. The CDR3 bases are TGTGCCAGCAGTGTAGCGGGAGGGCCTATAGATACGCAGTATTTT. Translating it yields CASSVAGGPIDTQYF.

V usage is TRBV18 and J usage is TRBJ2-7, with 7 bases aligning to TRBD1. V trimming: 4 bases; J trimming: 5 bases; junction bases outside the gene matches: 5. CDR3 size: 13 residues. Germline CDR1 and CDR2: KGHSH and LQKENI. This CDR3 is CASSQIQGNEQYF. The CDR3 bases are TGTGCCAGCTCACAGATACAGGGGAACGAGCAGTACTTC.

Here the CDR3 reads CASQTGLWWEQYF. In DNA form, the CDR3 reads TGCGCCAGTCAGACGGGACTGTGGTGGGAGCAGTACTTC. The rearrangement joins TRBV5-1 to TRBJ2-7; weak D call: TRBD2 (6 bases). The CDR3 runs to 13 residues. The V end was cut by 8 bases, the J end by 7 bases, with 19 bases between. Germline-derived CDR1 and CDR2 are SGHRS and YFSETQ.

The V gene is TRBV27, the J gene TRBJ2-2; the match to TRBD2 covers 7 bases. Trimming at V came to 3 bases and at J to 4 bases, leaving 5 bases not matched to a gene. CDR1 MNHEY and CDR2 SMNVEV come from the germline V gene (reference sequence). CDR3 length equals 15 residues. Here the CDR3 DNA reads TGTGCCAGCAGTTTTTTGAGGGAGGGCACCGGGGAGCTGTTTTTT. It yields the protein CASSFLREGTGELFF.

In this sample, this clone turned up once. The rearrangement joins TRBV11-3 to TRBJ2-2, with TRBD1 as a possible D gene (6 bases). CDR1 SGHNT and CDR2 YENEEA come from the germline V gene. The CDR3 runs 15 residues. V was pared by 4 bases and J by 0 bases, with 9 bases between. As DNA, the CDR3 is TGTGCCAGCAGCTCGGACAGCGCGAACACCGGGGAGCTGTTTTTT. Translating gives CASSSDSANTGELFF. Full variable domain (rest looked up from reference TRBV11-3 and TRBJ2-2): EAGVVQSPRYKIIEKKQPVAFWCNPISGHNTLYWYLQNLGQGPELLIRYENEEAVDDSQLPKDRFSAERLKGVDSTLKIQPAELGDSAVYLCASSSDSANTGELFFGEGSRLTVL.

This rearrangement joins TRBV7-8 to TRBJ1-1; TRBD1 agrees at 7 bases. V shed 4 bases and J 4 bases; nucleotides not matched to a gene: 6. CDR1 is SGHVS and CDR2 is FQNEAQ in the germline V gene. The CDR3 runs 14 residues. Written as DNA, the CDR3 is TGTGCCAGCAGCTCTAACAACAGGGGCACTGAAGCTTTCTTT. Amino acids: CASSSNNRGTEAFF.

This sequence joins TRBV9 and TRBJ2-7, with TRBD2 as a possible D gene (6 bases). Germline CDR1 reads SGDLS; CDR2 reads YYNGEE. Trimming left V 5 bases short and J 7 bases short, with 19 bases between. This CDR3 has 14 residues. This CDR3 reads CASSYRYAGTEQYF. CDR3 DNA sequence: TGTGCCAGCAGTTACAGATATGCAGGGACTGAGCAGTACTTC.

This chain joins TRBV7-9 and TRBJ2-2; 10 bases fit TRBD1. Germline V lookup: CDR1 SEHNR, CDR2 FQNEAQ (reference sequence). V trimming: 6 bases; J trimming: 5 bases; junction bases outside the gene matches: 3. The CDR3 consists of 14 residues. The CDR3 region is CASRRTGGTGELFF. The CDR3 DNA reads as TGTGCCAGCAGAAGGACAGGGGGTACCGGGGAGCTGTTTTTT.

The chain combines TRBV7-9 with TRBJ2-7, with 8 bases matching TRBD1. Germline CDR1 and CDR2: SEHNR and FQNEAQ (reference sequence). The CDR3 is made up of 15 amino acids. J was trimmed by 2 bases and V by 5 bases; bases with no gene match: 8. The DNA for the CDR3 is TGTGCCAGCAGCCCCAGGACAGGGCGACCCTACGAGCAGTACTTC. It is translated as CASSPRTGRPYEQYF. The full variable domain, in which reference TRBV7-9 and TRBJ2-7 provide the parts outside the CDR3, is DTGVSQNPRHKITKRGQNVTFRCDPISEHNRLYWYRQTLGQGPEFLTYFQNEAQLEKSRLLSDRFSAERPKGSFSTLEIQRTEQGDSAMYLCASSPRTGRPYEQYFGPGTRLTVT.

V usage is TRBV6-6 and J usage is TRBJ1-5, with 9 bases fitting TRBD1. V trimming: 4 bases; J trimming: 2 bases; junction bases outside the gene matches: 0. The CDR3 is 14 amino acids. Germline CDR1 reads MNHNY; CDR2 reads SVGAGI (reference sequence). CDR3 protein: CASSWDRGNQPQHF. The CDR3 DNA reads TGTGCCAGCAGTTGGGACAGGGGCAATCAGCCCCAGCATTTT.

This rearrangement joins TRBV18 to TRBJ2-5, with TRBD2 identical over 8 bases. The CDR3 length is 15 residues. Germline loops: CDR1 KGHSH, CDR2 LQKENI. The J segment lost 0 bases and the V segment lost 4 bases, leaving 4 bases of the junction unmatched. The DNA for the CDR3 is TGTGCCAGCTCACGGCTAGCGGGCGACCAAGAGACCCAGTACTTC. Translated, it gives CASSRLAGDQETQYF.

The chain couples TRBV5-4 to TRBJ2-5; the D gene is possibly TRBD1 (5 bases). Trimming took 0 bases from V and 3 from J, leaving 12 bases between them. CDR3 length: 15 residues. CDR1 and CDR2 (germline): SGHNT, YYREEE (reference sequence). The CDR3 loop reads CASSLVGRVEETQYF. The CDR3 DNA is TGTGCCAGCAGCTTGGTAGGCAGGGTCGAAGAGACCCAGTACTTC.

The V call is TRBV28, the J call TRBJ2-7; perhaps TRBD1 as D (6 bases). Between the trimmed V and J ends, which lost 6 bases and 7 bases, there was a span of 22 bases. The germline gives CDR1 MDHEN, CDR2 SYDVKM. The CDR3 runs to 15 residues. CDR3 sequence (DNA): TGTGCCAGCAGATCGCCAGCCTACAGGGTGGGGGAGCAGTACTTC. The encoded protein is CASRSPAYRVGEQYF. The variable domain in full, completed from reference TRBV28 and TRBJ2-7, reads DVKVTQSSRYLVKRTGEKVFLECVQDMDHENMFWYRQDPGLGLRLIYFSYDVKMKEKGDIPEGYSVSREKKERFSLILESASTNQTSMYLCASRSPAYRVGEQYFGPGTRLTVT.

This clone was recorded once. The chain joins TRBV10-2 to TRBJ2-1; TRBD2 agrees at 11 bases. The germline V gene encodes CDR1 WSHSY and CDR2 SAAADI. The length of the CDR3 is 14 residues. Trimming cost V 4 bases and J 10 bases; bases outside gene matches: 6. The CDR3 sequence is CASSVAGGPGEQFF. The CDR3 DNA follows: TGCGCCAGCAGTGTAGCGGGAGGGCCTGGAGAGCAGTTCTTC.

J is TRBJ1-2 and V is TRBV6-1, with D possibly TRBD1 on 6 matching bases. Germline-derived CDR1 and CDR2 are MNHNS and SASEGT. Trimming took off 0 bases at V and 5 bases at J, with 16 bases between the two ends. This CDR3 has 16 residues. CDR3 loop: CASSEAPNRARYGYTF. CDR3 in DNA: TGTGCCAGCAGTGAAGCCCCTAACAGGGCGAGATATGGCTACACCTTC.

This sequence joins TRBV5-1 and TRBJ2-1, with TRBD1 matching 10 bases. This CDR3 has 16 amino acids. Per germline, CDR1 SGHRS and CDR2 YFSETQ. J lost 6 bases, V lost 4 bases, and 10 bases had no gene match. For the CDR3, the DNA is TGCGCCAGCAGCCGAAATTGGGGACAGGGGTCCAATGAGCAGTTCTTC. Protein sequence: CASSRNWGQGSNEQFF.

The chain employs TRBV30 and TRBJ1-1, with D possibly matching TRBD1 (5 bases). Germline V gene lookup returns CDR1 GTSNPN and CDR2 SVGIG (reference sequence). V dropped 2 bases and J dropped 2 bases, with 15 bases sitting between them. The CDR3 is 15 residues long. CDR3 nucleotide sequence: TGTGCCTGGAGTTTGGGAGGGGTGGGCAACACTGAAGCTTTCTTT. It specifies CAWSLGGVGNTEAFF.

This sequence joins TRBV9 and TRBJ1-2; no definite D call. The CDR3 runs 9 residues. Germline CDR1 is SGDLS and CDR2 is YYNGEE. V dropped 7 bases and J dropped 8 bases, with 6 bases sitting between them. CDR3 DNA: TGTGCCAGCGCCCGGGGCTACACCTTC. Amino acids: CASARGYTF.

V usage is TRBV28 and J usage is TRBJ2-5; D uncertain. The CDR3 has 13 residues. Germline V gene sequence: CDR1 MDHEN, CDR2 SYDVKM. Trimming cost V 2 bases and J 5 bases, with 9 bases left between them. The CDR3 DNA follows: TGTGCCAGCAGTTTACACTCCATCGAGACCCAGTACTTC. Its protein product is CASSLHSIETQYF.

This clone was detected once. The V gene is TRBV28, the J gene TRBJ2-1, with 8 nucleotides matching TRBD1. Germline V gene sequence: CDR1 MDHEN, CDR2 SYDVKM. V lost 7 bases to trimming and J lost 11 bases; unmatched junction nucleotides: 7. The CDR3 consists of 12 residues. The CDR3, as DNA: TGTGCCAGCACCGGGACAGGTCGTAAGCAGTTCTTC. It specifies CASTGTGRKQFF.

V is TRBV5-1 and J is TRBJ1-1; the D gene is possibly TRBD1 (6 bases). Germline CDR1 SGHRS, CDR2 YFSETQ. This CDR3 contains 16 residues. The germline V and J ends were trimmed by 3 bases and 0 bases, with 15 bases remaining between them. Written as DNA, the CDR3 is TGCGCCAGCAGCTGGCGACAGGTAGGGATGAACACTGAAGCTTTCTTT. Translating it yields CASSWRQVGMNTEAFF.

This sequence joins TRBV5-1 and TRBJ1-2; 7 nucleotides line up with TRBD1. The trim removed 0 bases at V and 2 bases at J, leaving 1 base unmatched. The CDR3 sequence is 14 residues long. Germline CDR1 reads SGHRS; CDR2 reads YFSETQ. CDR3 nucleotide sequence: TGCGCCAGCAGCTTGGAGGACAGGAACTATGGCTACACCTTC. It translates to CASSLEDRNYGYTF.

The chain joins TRBV5-1 to TRBJ2-2; 7 bases are a match to TRBD1. Trimming at V came to 0 bases and at J to 3 bases, leaving 2 bases not matched to a gene. Germline V lookup: CDR1 SGHRS, CDR2 YFSETQ. The length of the CDR3 is 15 residues. This CDR3 is CASSLATGDTGELFF. The CDR3, as DNA: TGCGCCAGCAGCTTGGCCACAGGGGACACCGGGGAGCTGTTTTTT.

V usage is TRBV19 and J usage is TRBJ1-5; D not certain. The CDR3 runs to 14 residues. Looked up from germline, CDR1 is LNHDA and CDR2 is SQIVND (reference sequence). Written as DNA, the CDR3 is TGTGCGGGAAGTGGGTTGGGAGGCAATCAGCCCCAGCATTTT. Translating it yields CAGSGLGGNQPQHF.

This chain uses TRBV2 with TRBJ2-7; 9 positions match TRBD2. Germline V gene sequence: CDR1 SNHLY, CDR2 FYNNEI. V shed 4 bases, J shed 3 bases, and the junction held 7 bases outside the gene matches. CDR3 length: 15 amino acids. CDR3 sequence reads: CASSALASGDYEQYF. The CDR3 DNA reads as TGTGCCAGCAGTGCGTTGGCTAGCGGGGACTACGAGCAGTACTTC.

V is TRBV11-2 and J is TRBJ2-5; 9 positions agree with TRBD2. The CDR3 totals 17 residues. The germline V gene encodes CDR1 SGHAT and CDR2 FQNNGV. Trimming took 5 bases from V and 5 from J; bases not matched to a gene: 15. The CDR3 DNA reads TGTGCCAGCAGCCCTAGTGTAGCGGGAGAAGGGGCGGAGACCCAGTACTTC. It yields the protein CASSPSVAGEGAETQYF.

J is TRBJ1-1 and V is TRBV5-1; D perhaps matches TRBD1 (5 bases). This CDR3 region has 15 residues. V was clipped by 3 bases and J by 0 bases, with 12 bases between them. Looked up from germline, CDR1 is SGHRS and CDR2 is YFSETQ. The CDR3 reads CASSWGELMNTEAFF. The CDR3 DNA is TGCGCCAGCAGCTGGGGGGAACTTATGAACACTGAAGCTTTCTTT.

The genes are TRBV7-2 and TRBJ2-4, with 7 bases fitting TRBD2. Germline values: CDR1 SGHTA, CDR2 FQGNSA. V was pared by 1 base and J by 3 bases, with 6 bases of the junction left unmatched. This CDR3 is 16 amino acids long. The DNA for the CDR3 is TGTGCCAGCAGCTTAGTATTAGCGGGCCTCAAAAACATTCAGTACTTC. This encodes CASSLVLAGLKNIQYF.